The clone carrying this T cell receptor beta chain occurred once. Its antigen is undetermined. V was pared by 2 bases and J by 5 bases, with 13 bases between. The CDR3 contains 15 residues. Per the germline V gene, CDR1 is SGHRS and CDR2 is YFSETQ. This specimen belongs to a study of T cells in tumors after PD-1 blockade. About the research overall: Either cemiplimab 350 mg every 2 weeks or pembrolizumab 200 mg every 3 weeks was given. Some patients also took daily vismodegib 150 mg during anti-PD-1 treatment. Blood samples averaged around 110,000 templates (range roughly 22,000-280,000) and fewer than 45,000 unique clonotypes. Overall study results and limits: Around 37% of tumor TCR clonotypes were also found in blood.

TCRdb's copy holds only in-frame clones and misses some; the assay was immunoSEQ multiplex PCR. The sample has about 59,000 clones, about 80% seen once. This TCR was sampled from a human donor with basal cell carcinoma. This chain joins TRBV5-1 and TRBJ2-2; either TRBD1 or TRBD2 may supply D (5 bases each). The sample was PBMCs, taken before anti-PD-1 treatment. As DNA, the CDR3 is TGCGCCAGCAGCTTAGCCTCTTGGGGGACCGGGGAGCTGTTTTTT. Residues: CASSLASWGTGELFF. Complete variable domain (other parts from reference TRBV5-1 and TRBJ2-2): KAGVTQTPRYLIKTRGQQVTLSCSPISGHRSVSWYQQTPGQGLQFLFEYFSETQRNKGNFPGRFSGRQFSNSRSEMNVSTLELGDSALYLCASSLASWGTGELFFGEGSRLTVL.